This T cell receptor beta chain was identified during a study of blood T cell repertoires in COVID-19. Study information: Some COVID-19 samples were acute and others convalescent; all came from the United States, Italy and Spain. PBMCs, B-cell-depleted T cells, or T cells provided the cDNA or gDNA that made up the material.

CDR3 size: 13 residues. V lost 6 bases and J lost 10; bases outside the gene matches: 9. Germline V gene data show CDR1 as LNHDA and CDR2 as SQIVND (reference sequence). As processed by the authors: Nucleated cell counts were estimated from reference gene primer amplification. Method: immunoSEQ multiplex PCR; TCRdb's copy keeps in-frame clones and lacks some. V, J and clone size were drawn from that table, and D and trimming were deduced from the DNA. This repertoire shows about 210,000 clones, 83% found once; its top ten account for roughly 7.6%. The sample taken for sequencing was peripheral blood. V usage is TRBV19 and J usage is TRBJ1-2; 9 nucleotides agree with TRBD1. The receptor was isolated from a woman between 45 and 65 years old with acute or convalescent COVID-19. For the CDR3, the DNA is TGTGCCAGTAGCCAAGGGACAGGGCTTGCCTACACCTTC. Translation: CASSQGTGLAYTF.